A single sample is the source of the 4 T cell receptor beta chains below, sequenced in a study of identical twins (TCRdb year 2016). The library was generated by 5' RACE. The sequencer was an Illumina HiSeq 2000. TCRdb passed the public sequencing reads through fastp at Q25 and MiXCR, retaining productive beta sequences. All rows with the same CDR3 protein become a single entry with the most common DNA and genes. This sample has some 760,000 distinct CDR3 sequences in its table, and over 15% of those were observed once. Around 13% of the sample comes from the top ten. The same sample was also studied in work on T cells expressing NK-cell markers.

Sequencing was carried out using PBMCs. These receptors were obtained from a woman between 18 and 30 years old in good health.

This clonotype turned up a few times. This chain connects TRBV30 to TRBJ2-3; D might be TRBD2 (5 bases). Trimming removed 2 bases from V and 4 bases from J, with 7 bases in between. This CDR3 contains 12 residues. Germline V gene sequence: CDR1 GTSNPN, CDR2 SVGIG (reference sequence). The CDR3 nucleotides read TGTGCCTGGAGTCTAGCAGCAGATACGCAGTATTTT. It specifies CAWSLAADTQYF.

This clonotype was recorded a few times. J is TRBJ2-7 and V is TRBV20-1; a weak D match, TRBD1 (6 bases). V lost 6 bases to trimming and J lost 2 bases, with 17 bases between them. CDR1 and CDR2 (germline): DFQATT, SNEGSKA (reference sequence). CDR3 length: 14 residues. The CDR3 DNA follows: TGCAGTGCCACCGGACAGATTAGGACCTACGAGCAGTACTTC. This sequence encodes CSATGQIRTYEQYF.

The chain joins TRBV5-1 to TRBJ2-1; 15 bases line up with TRBD2. In germline, CDR1 is SGHRS, CDR2 YFSETQ. The CDR3 spans 17 residues. The trim removed 5 bases at V and 4 bases at J, leaving 7 bases unmatched. The CDR3, as DNA: TGCGCCAGCAGTTGGACTAGCGGGGGGGCCGGGTACAATGAGCAGTTCTTC. It translates to CASSWTSGGAGYNEQFF.

V gene TRBV3-1 combines with J gene TRBJ2-1, with TRBD2 matching over 7 bases. The CDR3 spans 16 residues. Losses at the gene ends were 0 bases for V and 8 bases for J; bases not matched to a gene: 10. CDR1 and CDR2 (germline): LGHDT, YNNKEL (reference sequence). CDR3 sequence reads: CASSQDLWWEGYEQFF. In DNA, the CDR3 is TGTGCCAGCAGCCAAGATTTGTGGTGGGAGGGCTATGAGCAGTTCTTC.